A selection of T cell receptor beta chains follows, all from one sample in a study of a mutant IDH1 vaccine in newly diagnosed glioma. Profiling relied on immunoSEQ multiplex PCR, and the TCRdb table lists in-frame clones only, not all of them. In the table there are under 65,000 clones, around 80% of which are singletons. Source: PBMCs, taken from a glioma patient treated with radiotherapy, temozolomide or both. Receptor source: a young man with glioma. CDR3s include the opening cysteine and the closing phenylalanine or tryptophan. A D gene is named only where the DNA matches it firmly. Expanded clones get a size class; other rows say once, few or many, or leave the size out.

CDR3aa: CSVEGLMSGGGTDTQYF
CDR3nt: TGCAGCGTTGAAGGTCTTATGAGCGGGGGGGGCACAGATACGCAGTATTTT
v_gene: TRBV29-1
j_gene: TRBJ2-3
d_gene: TRBD2
abundance: NA

CDR3aa: CASSFGQYNSPLHF
CDR3nt: TGTGCCAGCAGCTTCGGACAGTATAATTCACCCCTCCACTTT
v_gene: TRBV7-2
j_gene: TRBJ1-6
d_gene: NA
abundance: NA

CDR3aa: CASSVDPHRTGDYGYTF
CDR3nt: TGTGCCAGCAGCGTGGACCCCCACAGGACAGGGGACTATGGCTACACCTTC
v_gene: TRBV9
j_gene: TRBJ1-2
d_gene: TRBD1
abundance: NA

CDR3aa: CASSPPGQGRFPDITDTQYF
CDR3nt: TGCGCCAGCAGCCCACCGGGACAGGGGAGGTTCCCGGACATCACAGATACGCAGTATTTT
v_gene: TRBV4-1
j_gene: TRBJ2-3
d_gene: TRBD1
abundance: NA

CDR3aa: CASSDLPDTQYF
CDR3nt: TGTGCCAGCAGTGACCTACCAGATACGCAGTATTTT
v_gene: TRBV25-1
j_gene: TRBJ2-3
d_gene: NA
abundance: NA

CDR3aa: CASSPPGGIYFFEQYF
CDR3nt: TGTGCCAGCTCACCACCAGGCGGGATATACTTTTTTGAGCAGTACTTC
v_gene: TRBV18
j_gene: TRBJ2-7
d_gene: NA
abundance: NA

CDR3aa: CAWTWGANEKLFF
CDR3nt: TGTGCCTGGACCTGGGGGGCCAATGAAAAACTGTTTTTT
v_gene: TRBV30
j_gene: TRBJ1-4
d_gene: NA
abundance: NA

CDR3aa: CASSFGGATEAFF
CDR3nt: TGTGCCAGCAGCTTTGGAGGGGCCACTGAAGCTTTCTTT
v_gene: TRBV7-3
j_gene: TRBJ1-1
d_gene: NA
abundance: few

CDR3aa: CASSLRQNTEAFF
CDR3nt: TGTGCCAGCAGTTTACGCCAGAACACTGAAGCTTTCTTT
v_gene: TRBV27
j_gene: TRBJ1-1
d_gene: NA
abundance: NA

CDR3aa: CASSKGRTGSPEAFF
CDR3nt: TGTGCCAGTAGTAAAGGGAGGACAGGCTCTCCTGAAGCTTTCTTT
v_gene: TRBV19
j_gene: TRBJ1-1
d_gene: TRBD1
abundance: NA

CDR3aa: CASSQEAEAEAFF
CDR3nt: TGCGCCAGCAGCCAAGAAGCGGAGGCTGAAGCTTTCTTT
v_gene: TRBV4-1
j_gene: TRBJ1-1
d_gene: NA
abundance: NA

CDR3aa: CASSIGGNSPLHF
CDR3nt: TGTGCCAGTAGTATTGGCGGTAATTCACCCCTCCACTTT
v_gene: TRBV19
j_gene: TRBJ1-6
d_gene: NA
abundance: NA

CDR3aa: CASSFRADTEAFF
CDR3nt: TGTGCCAGCAGTTTTAGGGCCGACACTGAAGCTTTCTTT
v_gene: TRBV11-2
j_gene: TRBJ1-1
d_gene: NA
abundance: NA

CDR3aa: CASSYPQGRTEAFF
CDR3nt: TGTGCCAGCAGTTACCCCCAGGGGCGGACTGAAGCTTTCTTT
v_gene: TRBV6-6
j_gene: TRBJ1-1
d_gene: NA
abundance: few

CDR3aa: CASSQERAYGYTF
CDR3nt: TGCGCCAGCAGCCAAGAGCGGGCCTATGGCTACACCTTC
v_gene: TRBV4-3
j_gene: TRBJ1-2
d_gene: NA
abundance: once

CDR3aa: CASSYDRGQGTEAFF
CDR3nt: TGTGCCAGCAGCTACGACAGGGGGCAAGGCACTGAAGCTTTCTTT
v_gene: TRBV6-5
j_gene: TRBJ1-1
d_gene: TRBD1
abundance: once

CDR3aa: CASSQDSLQPNTEAFF
CDR3nt: TGCGCCAGCAGCCAAGATAGTCTTCAGCCGAACACTGAAGCTTTCTTT
v_gene: TRBV4-3
j_gene: TRBJ1-1
d_gene: NA
abundance: NA

CDR3aa: CASSLETSGDSYNEQFF
CDR3nt: TGTGCCAGCAGCTTGGAAACTAGCGGGGACTCCTACAATGAGCAGTTCTTC
v_gene: TRBV5-6
j_gene: TRBJ2-1
d_gene: TRBD2
abundance: NA

CDR3aa: CASSPRGNTEAFF
CDR3nt: TGTGCCAGCAGCCCTAGGGGGAACACTGAAGCTTTCTTT
v_gene: TRBV7-8
j_gene: TRBJ1-1
d_gene: NA
abundance: NA

CDR3aa: CASSRQFNEKLFF
CDR3nt: TGTGCCAGCAGTCGACAGTTTAATGAAAAACTGTTTTTT
v_gene: TRBV6-5
j_gene: TRBJ1-4
d_gene: NA
abundance: NA

CDR3aa: CAWDSYNEQFF
CDR3nt: TGTGCCTGGGACTCCTACAATGAGCAGTTCTTC
v_gene: TRBV30
j_gene: TRBJ2-1
d_gene: NA
abundance: NA

CDR3aa: CSVGDRGNTGELFF
CDR3nt: TGCAGCGTTGGAGACAGGGGGAACACCGGGGAGCTGTTTTTT
v_gene: TRBV29-1
j_gene: TRBJ2-2
d_gene: TRBD1
abundance: once

CDR3aa: CASSSQGYNSPLHF
CDR3nt: TGTGCCAGCAGTTCTCAGGGATATAATTCACCCCTCCACTTT
v_gene: TRBV6-5
j_gene: TRBJ1-6
d_gene: NA
abundance: NA

CDR3aa: CASSSPTGTNEQFF
CDR3nt: TGCGCCAGCAGCTCCCCGACAGGGACCAATGAGCAGTTCTTC
v_gene: TRBV5-1
j_gene: TRBJ2-1
d_gene: TRBD1
abundance: NA

CDR3aa: CASSSRTGYEQYF
CDR3nt: TGTGCCAGCAGCTCACGGACAGGGTACGAGCAGTACTTC
v_gene: TRBV13
j_gene: TRBJ2-7
d_gene: TRBD1
abundance: NA

CDR3aa: CASSWTGGYGYTF
CDR3nt: TGTGCCAGCAGTTGGACAGGGGGCTATGGCTACACCTTC
v_gene: TRBV27
j_gene: TRBJ1-2
d_gene: TRBD1
abundance: NA

CDR3aa: CASSEGGAIAYEQYF
CDR3nt: TGTGCCAGTAGTGAAGGGGGCGCAATCGCCTACGAGCAGTACTTC
v_gene: TRBV19
j_gene: TRBJ2-7
d_gene: TRBD1
abundance: NA

CDR3aa: CASSASGDQETQYF
CDR3nt: TGTGCCAGCAGCGCTTCAGGGGACCAAGAGACCCAGTACTTC
v_gene: TRBV25-1
j_gene: TRBJ2-5
d_gene: NA
abundance: NA

CDR3aa: CASSRGRGGGQPQHF
CDR3nt: TGTGCCAGCAGCAGAGGGAGAGGAGGCGGTCAGCCCCAGCATTTT
v_gene: TRBV21-1
j_gene: TRBJ1-5
d_gene: NA
abundance: medium-sized

CDR3aa: CASSLGRFATNEKLFF
CDR3nt: TGTGCCAGCAGCCTTGGACGGTTTGCAACTAATGAAAAACTGTTTTTT
v_gene: TRBV14
j_gene: TRBJ1-4
d_gene: NA
abundance: once

CDR3aa: CASSVQEYTEAFF
CDR3nt: TGTGCCAGCAGCGTGCAGGAGTACACTGAAGCTTTCTTT
v_gene: TRBV9
j_gene: TRBJ1-1
d_gene: NA
abundance: NA

CDR3aa: CASSEDSDDYEQYF
CDR3nt: TGTGCCAGCAGCGAGGACAGCGATGACTACGAGCAGTACTTC
v_gene: TRBV9
j_gene: TRBJ2-7
d_gene: NA
abundance: NA

CDR3aa: CASSGTGYYEQYF
CDR3nt: TGTGCCAGCAGTGGGACAGGATACTACGAGCAGTACTTC
v_gene: TRBV2
j_gene: TRBJ2-7
d_gene: TRBD1
abundance: once

CDR3aa: CAITAHLGTEAFF
CDR3nt: TGTGCCATCACGGCGCACCTTGGGACTGAAGCTTTCTTT
v_gene: TRBV10-3
j_gene: TRBJ1-1
d_gene: NA
abundance: NA

CDR3aa: CAWSGPTGIATDTQYF
CDR3nt: TGTGCCTGGAGTGGCCCGACGGGGATTGCTACAGATACGCAGTATTTT
v_gene: TRBV30
j_gene: TRBJ2-3
d_gene: NA
abundance: NA

CDR3aa: CASSLAVPTGELFF
CDR3nt: TGTGCCAGCAGCTTGGCGGTGCCCACCGGGGAGCTGTTTTTT
v_gene: TRBV7-2
j_gene: TRBJ2-2
d_gene: NA
abundance: NA

CDR3aa: CASSLDGYSTGTQYF
CDR3nt: TGTGCCAGCAGCTTAGACGGCTACTCCACAGGTACGCAGTATTTT
v_gene: TRBV5-4
j_gene: TRBJ2-3
d_gene: NA
abundance: NA

CDR3aa: CASSQGYGYTF
CDR3nt: TGTGCCAGCAGCCAGGGTTATGGCTACACCTTC
v_gene: TRBV6-5
j_gene: TRBJ1-2
d_gene: NA
abundance: NA

CDR3aa: CAWEGDNYGYTF
CDR3nt: TGTGCCTGGGAGGGGGACAACTATGGCTACACCTTC
v_gene: TRBV30
j_gene: TRBJ1-2
d_gene: NA
abundance: NA

CDR3aa: CAWSVSGAATQYF
CDR3nt: TGTGCCTGGAGTGTAAGCGGGGCCGCGACCCAGTACTTC
v_gene: TRBV30
j_gene: TRBJ2-5
d_gene: TRBD2
abundance: NA

CDR3aa: CASSLVPGVNTEAFF
CDR3nt: TGTGCCAGCAGCTTGGTACCAGGGGTGAACACTGAAGCTTTCTTT
v_gene: TRBV5-5
j_gene: TRBJ1-1
d_gene: NA
abundance: NA

CDR3aa: CASIPVTGYEQYF
CDR3nt: TGTGCCAGCATCCCCGTGACAGGCTACGAGCAGTACTTC
v_gene: TRBV7-9
j_gene: TRBJ2-7
d_gene: NA
abundance: NA